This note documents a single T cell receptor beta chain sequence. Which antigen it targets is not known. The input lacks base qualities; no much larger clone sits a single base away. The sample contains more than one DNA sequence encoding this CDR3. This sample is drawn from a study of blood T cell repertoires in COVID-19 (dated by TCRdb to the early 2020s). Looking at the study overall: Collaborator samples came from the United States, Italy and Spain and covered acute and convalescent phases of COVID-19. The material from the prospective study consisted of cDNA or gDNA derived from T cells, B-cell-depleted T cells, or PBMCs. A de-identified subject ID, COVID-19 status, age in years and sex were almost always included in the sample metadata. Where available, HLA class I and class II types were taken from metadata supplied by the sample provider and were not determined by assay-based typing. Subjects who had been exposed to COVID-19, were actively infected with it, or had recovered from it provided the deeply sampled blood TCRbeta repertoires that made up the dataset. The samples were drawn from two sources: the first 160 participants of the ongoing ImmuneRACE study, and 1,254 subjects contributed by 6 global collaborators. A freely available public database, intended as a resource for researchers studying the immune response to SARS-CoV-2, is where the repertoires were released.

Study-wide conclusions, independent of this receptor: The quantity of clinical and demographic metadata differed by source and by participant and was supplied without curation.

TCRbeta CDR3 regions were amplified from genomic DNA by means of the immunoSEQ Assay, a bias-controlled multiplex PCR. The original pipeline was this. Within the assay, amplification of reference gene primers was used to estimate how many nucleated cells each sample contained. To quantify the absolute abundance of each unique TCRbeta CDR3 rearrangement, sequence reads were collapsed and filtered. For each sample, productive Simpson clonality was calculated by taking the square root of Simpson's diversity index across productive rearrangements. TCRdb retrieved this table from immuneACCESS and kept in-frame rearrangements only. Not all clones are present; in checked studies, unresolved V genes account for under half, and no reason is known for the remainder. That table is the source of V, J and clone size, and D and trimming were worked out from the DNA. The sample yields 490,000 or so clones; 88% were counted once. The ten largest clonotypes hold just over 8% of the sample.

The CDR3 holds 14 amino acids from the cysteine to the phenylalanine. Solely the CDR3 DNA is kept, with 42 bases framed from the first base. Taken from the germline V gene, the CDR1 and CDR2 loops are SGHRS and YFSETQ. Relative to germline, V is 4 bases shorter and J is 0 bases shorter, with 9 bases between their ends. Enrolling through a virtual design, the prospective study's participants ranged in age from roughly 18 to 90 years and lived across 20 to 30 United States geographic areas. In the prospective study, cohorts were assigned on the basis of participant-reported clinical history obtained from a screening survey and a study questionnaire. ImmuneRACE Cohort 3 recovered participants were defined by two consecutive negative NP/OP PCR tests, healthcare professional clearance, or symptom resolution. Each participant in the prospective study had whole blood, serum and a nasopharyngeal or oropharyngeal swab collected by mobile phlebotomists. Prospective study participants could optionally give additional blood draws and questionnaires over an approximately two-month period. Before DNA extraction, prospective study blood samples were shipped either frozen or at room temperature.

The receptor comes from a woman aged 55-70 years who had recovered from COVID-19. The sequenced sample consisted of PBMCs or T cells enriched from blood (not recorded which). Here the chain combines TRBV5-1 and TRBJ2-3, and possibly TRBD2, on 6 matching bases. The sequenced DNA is TGCGCCAGCAGCCGCGGGGAAAGCACAGATACGCAGTATTTT. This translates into CASSRGESTDTQYF.